The present T cell receptor (beta chain) was sequenced within a study of T cell responses to AZD1222 COVID-19 vaccine. Findings of the study overall: Baseline seropositivity characterized only 5 or 6 AZD1222 recipients. Spike was spanned by vaccine-associated CD4 TCRs, with dominance at 160-218 and 743-854. Nearly half of spike-specific TCRs reportedly go after variant regions that carry no mutations.

Analysis merged second doses at about 4 or about 12 weeks. The CDR3 runs 14 residues. With respect to this clone: Its target is unknown.

Measured with immunoSEQ multiplex PCR; TCRdb has only the in-frame clones, and not every one. The repertoire holds 250,000 to 300,000 clones, with roughly 93% as singletons. This clonotype was obtained from an adult who received the AZD1222 COVID-19 vaccine. This rearrangement joins TRBV21-1 to TRBJ2-7; TRBD1 is the table's D call and was not checked against the DNA. TRBV21-1 corresponds to a pseudogene. Material: peripheral blood, obtained 28 days after the second AZD1222 dose. CDR3 sequence reads: CASSNERGPYEQYF. The CDR3, as DNA: TGTGCCAGCAGCAACGAGAGGGGGCCCTACGAGCAGTACTTC.